The rows below give T cell receptor beta chains drawn from one sample of a study of cytomegalovirus exposure and HLA in healthy donors. The table came from immunoSEQ multiplex PCR; TCRdb's copy has only in-frame clones and leaves some out. The table lists over 200,000 clones, approximately 81% of them singletons. The sequenced sample was PBMCs. All receptors come from a human donor in good health. Each CDR3 is given with its conserved first and last residue. A D gene is named only where the DNA matches it firmly. Rows may omit the clone size; those that give it use once, few, many or a size class.

j_gene,d_gene,abundance,v_gene,CDR3aa,CDR3nt
TRBJ2-5,TRBD2,.,TRBV9,CASSVGGRAFETQYF,TGTGCCAGCAGCGTAGGCGGGAGGGCCTTCGAGACCCAGTACTTC
TRBJ2-5,.,.,TRBV7-2,CASTSGLAFQETQYF,TGTGCCAGCACCTCGGGGCTAGCGTTCCAAGAGACCCAGTACTTC
TRBJ2-3,.,.,TRBV15,CATSRSLKADTQYF,TGTGCCACCAGCAGATCACTAAAGGCAGATACGCAGTATTTT
TRBJ2-2,.,few,TRBV5-4,CASSLSEDFINTGELFF,TGTGCCAGCAGCTTGTCGGAGGACTTCATTAACACCGGGGAGCTGTTTTTT
TRBJ2-7,.,.,TRBV10-3,CANSALRESGTYEQYF,TGTGCCAACAGCGCCCTTCGGGAGTCCGGAACCTACGAGCAGTACTTC
TRBJ1-3,.,.,TRBV7-9,CSSSLEANTIYF,TGTTCCAGCAGCTTAGAAGCTAATACCATATATTTT
TRBJ1-2,TRBD1,.,TRBV7-9,CASSPGTGTILNYGYTF,TGTGCCAGCAGCCCCGGGACAGGGACCATATTAAACTATGGCTACACCTTC
TRBJ2-7,.,.,TRBV5-1,CASSLQGGGSYEQYF,TGCGCCAGCAGCCTACAAGGGGGGGGATCCTACGAGCAGTACTTC
TRBJ2-5,TRBD1,.,TRBV4-2,CASRRQGEQYF,TGTGCCAGCAGGCGACAGGGGGAGCAGTACTTC
TRBJ2-1,TRBD2,.,TRBV4-1,CASSREGSSYNEQFF,TGCGCCAGCTCCCGGGAGGGGAGCTCCTACAATGAGCAGTTCTTC
TRBJ2-1,.,.,TRBV2,CASSEGGEQFF,TGTGCCAGCAGTGAGGGAGGTGAGCAGTTCTTC
TRBJ2-7,TRBD2,.,TRBV7-2,CASSSGGTYEQYF,TGTGCCAGCAGCTCGGGGGGTACCTACGAGCAGTACTTC
TRBJ2-7,TRBD2,.,TRBV7-8,CASSLTLTSGADYEQYF,TGTGCCAGCAGCTTAACCCTGACTAGCGGGGCTGACTACGAGCAGTACTTC
TRBJ1-2,.,.,TRBV7-9,CASSPPATRIAYGYTF,TGTGCCAGCAGCCCCCCGGCCACAAGGATAGCCTATGGCTACACCTTC
TRBJ2-7,TRBD1,.,TRBV6-5,CASTLGQGAYEQYF,TGTGCCAGCACGTTAGGACAGGGGGCTTACGAGCAGTACTTC
TRBJ1-2,TRBD1,once,TRBV27,CASSPTGTGGVRYTF,TGTGCCAGCAGTCCGACCGGGACAGGGGGCGTCCGTTACACCTTC
TRBJ2-5,TRBD2,.,TRBV7-7,CASSLGLAGGETQYF,TGTGCTAGCAGCTTAGGACTAGCGGGAGGAGAGACCCAGTACTTC
TRBJ2-7,TRBD1,.,TRBV27,CASSLDQGARYEQYF,TGTGCCAGCAGTCTAGACCAGGGGGCGCGGTACGAGCAGTACTTC
TRBJ1-2,.,.,TRBV4-3,CASSKVGEAAGYTF,TGCGCCAGCAGTAAAGTAGGGGAAGCTGCTGGCTACACCTTC
TRBJ1-1,.,.,TRBV30,CAWSDSGDEAFF,TGTGCCTGGAGCGATTCCGGGGATGAAGCTTTCTTT
TRBJ2-1,TRBD2,.,TRBV4-3,CASSQEPSGRVNEQFF,TGCGCCAGCAGCCAAGAACCTAGCGGGAGAGTCAATGAGCAGTTCTTC
TRBJ1-5,.,.,TRBV2,CASSEGPGAVDQPQHF,TGTGCCAGCAGTGAAGGGCCAGGGGCGGTTGATCAGCCCCAGCATTTT
TRBJ2-7,.,.,TRBV18,CASSQGLHHEQYF,TGTGCCAGCTCCCAGGGGCTCCACCACGAGCAGTACTTC
TRBJ1-3,.,.,TRBV11-1,CASSLRGTGNTIYF,TGTGCCAGCAGCTTAAGAGGGACTGGAAACACCATATATTTT
TRBJ2-5,.,.,TRBV5-1,CASSLATGQETQYF,TGCGCCAGCAGCTTGGCGACGGGACAAGAGACCCAGTACTTC
TRBJ2-7,TRBD1,.,TRBV5-1,CASRSGTGHSYEQYF,TGCGCCAGCAGGTCCGGGACAGGGCACTCCTACGAGCAGTACTTC
TRBJ2-2,TRBD2,once,TRBV29-1,CSVETGASGSTNTGELFF,TGCAGCGTTGAAACCGGTGCTAGCGGGAGCACGAACACCGGGGAGCTGTTTTTT
TRBJ2-5,.,.,TRBV4-3,CASSQAPGQETQYF,TGCGCCAGCAGCCAAGCACCAGGGCAAGAGACCCAGTACTTC
TRBJ1-2,TRBD1,.,TRBV19,CASSITGGVDGYTF,TGTGCCAGTAGTATTACAGGGGGCGTCGATGGCTACACCTTC
TRBJ2-5,.,.,TRBV4-3,CASSLGGSQETQYF,TGCGCCAGCAGCCTCGGGGGTAGCCAAGAGACCCAGTACTTC
TRBJ2-6,.,.,TRBV6-4,CASSLDSGANVLTF,TGTGCCAGCAGTTTAGACTCTGGGGCCAACGTCCTGACTTTC
TRBJ1-5,TRBD1,.,TRBV19,CASSMAGGQPQHF,TGTGCCAGTAGTATGGCAGGGGGACAGCCCCAGCATTTT
TRBJ2-5,TRBD1,.,TRBV27,CASSGLGQADQETQYF,TGTGCCAGCAGTGGATTGGGACAGGCAGACCAAGAGACCCAGTACTTC
TRBJ1-1,TRBD1,.,TRBV7-2,CASSLRQGPEAFF,TGTGCCAGCAGCTTAAGACAGGGCCCTGAAGCTTTCTTT
TRBJ2-7,.,.,TRBV7-8,CASSLSRQDTYEQYF,TGTGCCAGCAGCTTAAGTAGACAGGACACCTACGAGCAGTACTTC
TRBJ1-2,.,.,TRBV2,CASSESYGGTF,TGTGCCAGCAGTGAAAGTTATGGCGGCACCTTC
TRBJ1-3,TRBD1,.,TRBV28,CASTPLHPGTGPGRSGNTIYF,TGTGCCAGCACCCCCCTTCACCCGGGGACAGGGCCCGGAAGGTCTGGAAACACCATATATTTT
TRBJ2-3,.,.,TRBV14,CASSQDPGRTDTQYF,TGTGCCAGCAGCCAAGATCCAGGCCGCACAGATACGCAGTATTTT
TRBJ2-1,.,.,TRBV5-1,CASSLRRPGNLGEQFF,TGCGCCAGCAGCTTACGCCGACCGGGGAACTTGGGTGAGCAGTTCTTC
TRBJ2-7,TRBD2,.,TRBV19,CASTGTSGRMGYEQYF,TGTGCCAGCACCGGGACTAGCGGGAGAATGGGATACGAGCAGTACTTC
TRBJ2-5,TRBD2,.,TRBV30,CAWSPGLAGVETQYF,TGTGCCTGGAGTCCCGGGCTAGCGGGAGTAGAGACCCAGTACTTC
TRBJ2-7,TRBD2,.,TRBV4-1,CASSQESGGVREQYF,TGCGCCAGCAGCCAAGAGTCGGGAGGGGTCCGCGAGCAGTACTTC
TRBJ2-1,TRBD2,.,TRBV7-3,CASSLMGTSSPFEQFF,TGTGCCAGCAGCTTAATGGGGACTAGTTCCCCTTTTGAGCAGTTCTTC
TRBJ2-7,TRBD1,.,TRBV10-3,CAISEVRTAGGGHEQYF,TGTGCCATCAGTGAAGTAAGAACGGCAGGGGGTGGCCACGAGCAGTACTTC
TRBJ2-7,TRBD2,few,TRBV20-1,CRAGEGEQYF,TGCAGGGCGGGGGAGGGCGAGCAGTACTTC
TRBJ2-1,TRBD2,once,TRBV5-1,CASSLEGSGRTYNEQFF,TGCGCCAGCAGCTTGGAGGGTAGCGGGAGGACGTACAATGAGCAGTTCTTC
TRBJ2-7,TRBD2,.,TRBV29-1,CSVSGLATEQYF,TGCAGCGTTTCGGGACTAGCAACCGAGCAGTACTTC
TRBJ1-2,TRBD1,.,TRBV7-8,CASSLGTGPLGYTF,TGTGCCAGCAGCTTAGGGACAGGGCCTTTAGGCTACACCTTC
TRBJ1-3,.,.,TRBV11-2,CASSSVRGTKGISGNTIYF,TGTGCCAGCAGCTCGGTTCGGGGGACCAAGGGGATCTCTGGAAACACCATATATTTT
TRBJ2-1,.,.,TRBV10-3,CAISFELGSSGYNEQFF,TGTGCCATCAGTTTCGAATTGGGGAGTAGCGGATACAATGAGCAGTTCTTC
TRBJ2-5,TRBD2,.,TRBV4-1,CASSQGSTSGRQETQYF,TGCGCCAGCAGCCAAGGCTCGACTAGCGGGAGACAAGAGACCCAGTACTTC
TRBJ2-6,TRBD2,.,TRBV4-1,CASSPGGGKPYGANVLTF,TGCGCCAGCAGCCCGGGCGGGGGAAAGCCGTATGGGGCCAACGTCCTGACTTTC
TRBJ2-5,.,.,TRBV5-1,CASSLDGEAQETQYF,TGCGCCAGCAGCTTGGATGGGGAGGCCCAAGAGACCCAGTACTTC
TRBJ1-2,TRBD1,.,TRBV6-5,CASSETGAYGYTF,TGTGCCAGCAGCGAGACAGGGGCCTATGGCTACACCTTC
TRBJ1-1,TRBD1,.,TRBV7-6,CASSSSGGTEAFF,TGTGCCAGCAGCTCCTCAGGGGGCACTGAAGCTTTCTTT
TRBJ2-5,TRBD2,.,TRBV5-1,CASSWTTSGSVETQYF,TGCGCCAGCAGCTGGACGACTAGCGGGAGTGTGGAGACCCAGTACTTC
TRBJ1-1,.,.,TRBV10-3,CAISGQGTDTEAFF,TGTGCCATCAGTGGTCAGGGGACGGACACTGAAGCTTTCTTT
TRBJ1-1,.,.,TRBV5-8,CASSFLNTEAFF,TGTGCCAGCAGCTTTCTAAACACTGAAGCTTTCTTT